The source of this T cell receptor beta chain is a study of graft-versus-host responses after intestinal transplantation. Study context: Recipients underwent multivisceral, liver-intestinal, or isolated intestinal transplants. Whole-study findings and limits: Maximum circulating GvH clone levels tracked with early post-transplant HvG decreases. Recipient marrow harbored GvH clones, some of which surfaced first in ileum or blood.

As concerns this clone: No antigen is known for it.

V lost 0 bases and J lost 5, with 7 bases in between. This CDR3 region has 13 residues. Germline V gene lookup returns CDR1 LNHNV and CDR2 YYDKDF (reference sequence). The assay was immunoSEQ multiplex PCR, and TCRdb's table has in-frame clones only and misses some. The data contain 90,000 to 130,000 clones, over 85% of them singletons. The sample in question was unstimulated CD4+ T cells sorted from spleen or lymph node cells, obtained before transplant. This receptor was identified in a human donor who was the organ donor for an intestinal transplant. The chain joins TRBV15 to TRBJ1-2; possible D gene TRBD1, 5 bases. CDR3 nucleotides: TGTGCCACCAGCAGAGATACAGGATATGGCTACACCTTC. It is translated as CATSRDTGYGYTF.